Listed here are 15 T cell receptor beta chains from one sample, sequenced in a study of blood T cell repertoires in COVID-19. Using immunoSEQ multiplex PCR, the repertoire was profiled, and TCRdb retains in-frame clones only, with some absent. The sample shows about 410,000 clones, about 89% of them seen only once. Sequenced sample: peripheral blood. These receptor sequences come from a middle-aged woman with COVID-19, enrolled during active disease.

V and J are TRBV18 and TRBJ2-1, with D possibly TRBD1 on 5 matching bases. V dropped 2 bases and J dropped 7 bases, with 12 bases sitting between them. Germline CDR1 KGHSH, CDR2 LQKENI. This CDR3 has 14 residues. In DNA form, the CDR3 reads TGTGCCAGCTCACCAGTTTCAGGGAAGAATGAGCAGTTCTTC. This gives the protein CASSPVSGKNEQFF.

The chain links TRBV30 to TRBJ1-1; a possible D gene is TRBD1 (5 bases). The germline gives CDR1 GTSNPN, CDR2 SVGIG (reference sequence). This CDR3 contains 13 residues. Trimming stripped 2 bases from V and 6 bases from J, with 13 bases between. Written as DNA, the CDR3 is TGTGCCTGGAGTTCGACCCGGGACTCTGAAGCTTTCTTT. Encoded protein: CAWSSTRDSEAFF.

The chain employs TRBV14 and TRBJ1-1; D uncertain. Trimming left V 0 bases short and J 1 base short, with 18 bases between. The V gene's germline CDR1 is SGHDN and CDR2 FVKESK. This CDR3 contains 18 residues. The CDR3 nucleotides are TGTGCCAGCAGCCAAGACCACCACACCATACCCAGGAACACTGAAGCTTTCTTT. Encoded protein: CASSQDHHTIPRNTEAFF.

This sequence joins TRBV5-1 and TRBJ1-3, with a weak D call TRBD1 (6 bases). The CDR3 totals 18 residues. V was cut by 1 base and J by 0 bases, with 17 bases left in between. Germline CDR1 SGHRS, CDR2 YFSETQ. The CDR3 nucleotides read TGCGCCAGCAGCTTGTCTGGGGGCCTGTCCTTCTCTGGAAACACCATATATTTT. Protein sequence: CASSLSGGLSFSGNTIYF.

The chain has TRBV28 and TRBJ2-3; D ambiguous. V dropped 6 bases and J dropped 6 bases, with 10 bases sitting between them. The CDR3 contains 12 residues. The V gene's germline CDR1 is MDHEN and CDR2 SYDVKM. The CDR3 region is CASSRLTDTQYF. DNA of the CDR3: TGTGCCAGCAGCCGACTCACGGATACGCAGTATTTT. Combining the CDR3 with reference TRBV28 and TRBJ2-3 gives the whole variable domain DVKVTQSSRYLVKRTGEKVFLECVQDMDHENMFWYRQDPGLGLRLIYFSYDVKMKEKGDIPEGYSVSREKKERFSLILESASTNQTSMYLCASSRLTDTQYFGPGTRLTVL.

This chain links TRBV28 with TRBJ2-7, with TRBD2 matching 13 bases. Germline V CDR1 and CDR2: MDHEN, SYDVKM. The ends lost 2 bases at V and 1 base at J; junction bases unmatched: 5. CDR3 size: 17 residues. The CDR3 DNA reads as TGTGCCAGCAGTTTAACTAGCGGGAGGGCCAGGTCCTACGAGCAGTACTTC. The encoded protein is CASSLTSGRARSYEQYF.

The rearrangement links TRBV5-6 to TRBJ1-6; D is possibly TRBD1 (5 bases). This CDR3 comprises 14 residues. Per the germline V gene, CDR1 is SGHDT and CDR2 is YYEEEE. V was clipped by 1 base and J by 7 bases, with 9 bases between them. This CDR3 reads CASSLQGANSPLHF. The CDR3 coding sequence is TGTGCCAGCAGCTTGCAGGGTGCGAATTCACCCCTCCACTTT.

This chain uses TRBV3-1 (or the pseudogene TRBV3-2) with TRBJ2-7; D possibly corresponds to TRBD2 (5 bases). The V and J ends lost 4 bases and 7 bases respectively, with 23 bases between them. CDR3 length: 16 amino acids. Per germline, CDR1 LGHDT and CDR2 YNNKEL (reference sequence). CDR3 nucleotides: TGTGCCAGCAGCCCATCCCTAGCTGCTGGTCTCGGGGAGCAGTACTTC. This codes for CASSPSLAAGLGEQYF.

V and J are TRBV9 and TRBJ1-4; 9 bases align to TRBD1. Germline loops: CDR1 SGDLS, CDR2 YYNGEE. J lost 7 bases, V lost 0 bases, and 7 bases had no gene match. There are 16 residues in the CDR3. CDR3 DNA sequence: TGTGCCAGCAGCGTAGGTTTGACAGGGGGGTCTGAAAAACTGTTTTTT. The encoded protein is CASSVGLTGGSEKLFF. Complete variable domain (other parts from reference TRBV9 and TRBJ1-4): DSGVTQTPKHLITATGQRVTLRCSPRSGDLSVYWYQQSLDQGLQFLIQYYNGEERAKGNILERFSAQQFPDLHSELNLSSLELGDSALYFCASSVGLTGGSEKLFFGSGTQLSVL.

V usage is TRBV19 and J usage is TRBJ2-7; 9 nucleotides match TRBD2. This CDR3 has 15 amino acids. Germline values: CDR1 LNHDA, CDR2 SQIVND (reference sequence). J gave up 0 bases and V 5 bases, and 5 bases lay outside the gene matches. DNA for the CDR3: TGTGCCAGTAGTGGGCTAGCGGGAAGCTCCTACGAGCAGTACTTC. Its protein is CASSGLAGSSYEQYF.

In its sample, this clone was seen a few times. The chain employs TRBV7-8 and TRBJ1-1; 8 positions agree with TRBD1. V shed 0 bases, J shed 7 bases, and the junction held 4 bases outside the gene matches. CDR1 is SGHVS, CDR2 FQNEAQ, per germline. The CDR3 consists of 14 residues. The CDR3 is CASSLAGQGREAFF. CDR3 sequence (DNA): TGTGCCAGCAGCTTAGCAGGACAGGGACGTGAAGCTTTCTTT. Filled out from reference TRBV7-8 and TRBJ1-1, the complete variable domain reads GAGVSQSPRYKVAKRGQDVALRCDPISGHVSLFWYQQALGQGPEFLTYFQNEAQLDKSGLPSDRFFAERPEGSVSTLKIQRTQQEDSAVYLCASSLAGQGREAFFGQGTRLTVV.

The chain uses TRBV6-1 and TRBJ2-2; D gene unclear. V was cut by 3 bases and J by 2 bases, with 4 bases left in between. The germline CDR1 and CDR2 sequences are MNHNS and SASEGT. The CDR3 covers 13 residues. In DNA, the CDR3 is TGTGCCAGCAGTGACAGAAACACCGGGGAGCTGTTTTTT. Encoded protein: CASSDRNTGELFF.

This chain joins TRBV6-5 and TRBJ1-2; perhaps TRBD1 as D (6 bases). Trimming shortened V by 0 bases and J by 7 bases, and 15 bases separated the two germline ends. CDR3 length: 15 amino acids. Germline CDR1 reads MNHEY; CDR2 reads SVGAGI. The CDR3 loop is CASSYSKVRGGGYTF. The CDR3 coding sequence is TGTGCCAGCAGTTACTCGAAGGTTCGAGGGGGTGGCTACACCTTC.

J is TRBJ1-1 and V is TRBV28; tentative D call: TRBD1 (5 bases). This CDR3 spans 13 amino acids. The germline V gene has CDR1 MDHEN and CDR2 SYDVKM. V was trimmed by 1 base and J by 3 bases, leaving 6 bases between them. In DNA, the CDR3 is TGTGCCAGCAGTTTATTGGGGCACACTGAAGCTTTCTTT. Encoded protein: CASSLLGHTEAFF.

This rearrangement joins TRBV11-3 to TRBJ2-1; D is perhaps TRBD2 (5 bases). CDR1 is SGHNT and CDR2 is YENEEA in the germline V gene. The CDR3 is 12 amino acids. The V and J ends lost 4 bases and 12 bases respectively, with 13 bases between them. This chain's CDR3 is CASSSNTRTQFF. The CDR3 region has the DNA TGTGCCAGCAGCTCCAATACTAGAACGCAGTTCTTC. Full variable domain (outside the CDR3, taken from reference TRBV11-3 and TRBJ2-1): EAGVVQSPRYKIIEKKQPVAFWCNPISGHNTLYWYLQNLGQGPELLIRYENEEAVDDSQLPKDRFSAERLKGVDSTLKIQPAELGDSAVYLCASSSNTRTQFFGPGTRLTVL.